The 21 T cell receptor beta chains given below trace back to one sample, sequenced in a study of T cell changes during pregnancy in multiple sclerosis. Here immunoSEQ multiplex PCR was the method, and the copy in TCRdb shows in-frame clones only, minus some. The table lists about 40,000 clones, about 93% of them singletons, with more than 0.4% in the top ten. The sample was CD4+ T cells from peripheral blood mononuclear cells, taken in the third trimester of pregnancy. These TCRs come from a female donor with multiple sclerosis, enrolled in a pregnancy study.

The chain joins TRBV19 to TRBJ1-1; D call uncertain. Germline assignment: CDR1 LNHDA and CDR2 SQIVND (reference sequence). Trimming took off 5 bases at V and 0 bases at J, with 16 bases between the two ends. This CDR3 is 16 amino acids long. DNA for the CDR3: TGTGCCAGTAGTGCTCCAGGTGGTCCTTTGAACACTGAAGCTTTCTTT. Encoded protein: CASSAPGGPLNTEAFF. The full variable domain, completed using reference TRBV19 and TRBJ1-1, is DGGITQSPKYLFRKEGQNVTLSCEQNLNHDAMYWYRQDPGQGLRLIYYSQIVNDFQKGDIAEGYSVSREKKESFPLTVTSAQKNPTAFYLCASSAPGGPLNTEAFFGQGTRLTVV.

The CDR3 protein is CAISVGGYGSYNEQFF. DNA for the CDR3: TGTGCCATCAGTGTGGGAGGGTATGGCTCCTACAATGAGCAGTTCTTC. V and J are TRBV10-3 and TRBJ2-1; 7 nucleotides align to TRBD2. V lost 4 bases, J lost 0 bases, and 6 bases stayed unmatched. CDR3 size: 16 residues. Germline CDR1 ENHRY, CDR2 SYGVKD.

The chain joins TRBV28 to TRBJ2-3, with TRBD2 matching over 8 bases. The length of the CDR3 is 14 residues. J lost 2 bases, V lost 6 bases, and 4 bases had no gene match. Germline lookup yields CDR1 MDHEN and CDR2 SYDVKM. In nucleotides, the CDR3 is TGTGCCAGCAGATCTAGCGGGTACACAGATACGCAGTATTTT. Amino acids: CASRSSGYTDTQYF. The full variable domain, rest sourced from reference TRBV28 and TRBJ2-3, is DVKVTQSSRYLVKRTGEKVFLECVQDMDHENMFWYRQDPGLGLRLIYFSYDVKMKEKGDIPEGYSVSREKKERFSLILESASTNQTSMYLCASRSSGYTDTQYFGPGTRLTVL.

This chain connects TRBV10-1 to TRBJ2-2; no clear D. Germline V gene sequence: CDR1 WNHNN, CDR2 SYGVQD (reference sequence). The CDR3 sequence is 12 residues long. The germline V and J ends were trimmed by 6 bases and 1 base, with 3 bases remaining between them. The CDR3 nucleotides are TGCGCCAGCAGGAGGAACACCGGGGAGCTGTTTTTT. It specifies CASRRNTGELFF.

The chain is built from TRBV6-1 and TRBJ2-7, with D tentatively TRBD2 (6 bases). The V and J ends lost 7 bases and 0 bases respectively, with 16 bases between them. Germline V CDR1 and CDR2: MNHNS, SASEGT. The CDR3 contains 15 residues. CDR3 nucleotide sequence: TGTGCCAGCACTCCGCGGGGCCAGCCCTCCTACGAGCAGTACTTC. Its translation is CASTPRGQPSYEQYF.

The chain couples TRBV28 to TRBJ2-7; TRBD1 matches at 8 bases. V lost 3 bases, J lost 0 bases, and 4 bases stayed unmatched. The germline V gene has CDR1 MDHEN and CDR2 SYDVKM. The CDR3 is 15 residues long. CDR3 in DNA: TGTGCCAGCAGTTTGCCGACAGGGGACTCCTACGAGCAGTACTTC. Amino acids: CASSLPTGDSYEQYF.

This clone was counted a few times. The CDR3 loop reads CASSILAGGQYEQYF. CDR3 DNA: TGTGCCAGTAGTATACTAGCGGGAGGGCAATACGAGCAGTACTTC. The chain recombines TRBV19 with TRBJ2-7; TRBD2 aligns across 12 bases. CDR1 and CDR2 from the germline V gene are LNHDA and SQIVND (reference sequence). This CDR3 spans 15 amino acids. Unmatched junction bases numbered 3, after V lost 2 bases and J lost 4 bases.

This rearrangement joins TRBV18 to TRBJ2-4; perhaps TRBD1 as D (6 bases). The V gene lost 2 bases and the J gene lost 0 bases, with 20 bases spanning the gap. The CDR3 extends over 19 amino acids. Per germline, CDR1 KGHSH and CDR2 LQKENI. The CDR3 nucleotides are TGTGCCAGCTCACCAGTCGGCTGGACAGCGTCCCTAGCCAAAAACATTCAGTACTTC. It yields the protein CASSPVGWTASLAKNIQYF.

The chain uses TRBV9 and TRBJ2-5; 12 bases map to TRBD2. The CDR3 runs 16 residues. The germline V gene has CDR1 SGDLS and CDR2 YYNGEE. Trimming removed 0 bases from V and 4 bases from J; junction bases left unmatched: 4. This chain's CDR3 is CASSVGGGLAGETQYF. The CDR3 DNA reads as TGTGCCAGCAGCGTAGGAGGGGGACTAGCGGGAGAGACCCAGTACTTC.

This chain joins TRBV4-2 and TRBJ2-7; TRBD1 matches at 8 bases. Germline V lookup: CDR1 LGHNA, CDR2 YNFKEQ. V trimming: 4 bases; J trimming: 1 base; junction bases outside the gene matches: 3. The CDR3 consists of 14 residues. The CDR3 loop reads CASSPGTGSYEQYF. The CDR3 bases are TGTGCCAGCAGCCCCGGGACAGGATCCTACGAGCAGTACTTC.

This clone occurred once. The rearrangement joins TRBV19 to TRBJ2-5; D gene ambiguous. The V end was cut by 4 bases, the J end by 4 bases, with 13 bases between. This CDR3 is built from 14 residues. Germline V gives CDR1 LNHDA, CDR2 SQIVND (reference sequence). CDR3 nucleotides: TGTGCCAGTAGTACGACTTCGTTGGGAGAGACCCAGTACTTC. The encoded protein is CASSTTSLGETQYF.

V usage is TRBV30 and J usage is TRBJ2-6; D is unclear. Trimming shortened V by 6 bases and J by 2 bases, and 8 bases separated the two germline ends. This CDR3 region has 13 residues. Per germline, CDR1 GTSNPN and CDR2 SVGIG (reference sequence). This CDR3 reads CACSVAGANVLTF. Written as DNA, the CDR3 is TGTGCCTGCTCGGTTGCTGGGGCCAACGTCCTGACTTTC.

This chain connects TRBV28 to TRBJ1-2, with TRBD1 as a possible D gene (5 bases). Germline-derived CDR1 and CDR2 are MDHEN and SYDVKM. V was pared by 2 bases and J by 6 bases, with 13 bases between. This CDR3 comprises 14 residues. CDR3 DNA: TGTGCCAGCAGTTTACTGGACACAACGGATGGCTACACCTTC. It translates to CASSLLDTTDGYTF.

This chain connects TRBV9 to TRBJ2-4; 7 bases line up with TRBD2. The germline V gene encodes CDR1 SGDLS and CDR2 YYNGEE. CDR3 size: 19 residues. V trimming: 2 bases; J trimming: 0 bases; junction bases outside the gene matches: 14. The DNA of the CDR3 is TGTGCCAGCAGCGTCGAGGCGGGGGTTCTTAGTGGAGCCAAAAACATTCAGTACTTC. It translates to CASSVEAGVLSGAKNIQYF.

The chain employs TRBV5-1 and TRBJ1-2; perhaps TRBD1 as D (5 bases). The CDR3 covers 15 residues. The germline gives CDR1 SGHRS, CDR2 YFSETQ. V was cut by 0 bases and J by 2 bases, with 11 bases left in between. CDR3 DNA: TGCGCCAGCAGCTTGGCCCGGGGACTGAACTATGGCTACACCTTC. This gives the protein CASSLARGLNYGYTF.

The chain employs TRBV19 and TRBJ2-7, with TRBD2 matching 7 bases. The CDR3 spans 14 residues. V dropped 3 bases and J dropped 3; count of bases not matched to a gene: 5. Germline assignment: CDR1 LNHDA and CDR2 SQIVND (reference sequence). The DNA for the CDR3 is TGTGCCAGTAGTATCGCTAGCGGCCTCTACGAGCAGTACTTC. Translated: CASSIASGLYEQYF.

The CDR3 nucleotides read TGTGCCAGCAGCTTCGGACTCGAGCAGTACTTC. Translation: CASSFGLEQYF. The chain has TRBV5-5 and TRBJ2-7; D possibly corresponds to TRBD2 (5 bases). Germline-derived CDR1 and CDR2 are SGHKS and YYEKEE (reference sequence). The CDR3 spans 11 residues. V gave up 2 bases and J gave up 6 bases, with 6 bases separating them. The variable domain in full, completed from reference TRBV5-5 and TRBJ2-7, reads DAGVTQSPTHLIKTRGQQVTLRCSPISGHKSVSWYQQVLGQGPQFIFQYYEKEERGRGNFPDRFSARQFPNYSSELNVNALLLGDSALYLCASSFGLEQYFGPGTRLTVT.

The rearrangement uses TRBV6-1 and TRBJ2-7; TRBD2 might be the D (6 bases). The V gene lost 3 bases and the J gene lost 7 bases, with 16 bases spanning the gap. Per the germline V gene, CDR1 is MNHNS and CDR2 is SASEGT. The CDR3 spans 14 residues. CDR3 sequence reads: CASSERTTAGEQYF. The CDR3 region has the DNA TGTGCCAGCAGTGAGAGGACTACCGCGGGGGAGCAGTACTTC.

The chain recombines TRBV5-1 with TRBJ2-5; 7 bases agree with TRBD1. The length of the CDR3 is 14 residues. The J segment lost 6 bases and the V segment lost 4 bases, leaving 9 bases of the junction unmatched. Germline CDR1 reads SGHRS; CDR2 reads YFSETQ. CDR3 DNA sequence: TGCGCCAGCAGCCCAGACAGGGCTCTAAAGACCCAGTACTTC. The encoded protein is CASSPDRALKTQYF.

The chain is built from TRBV12-5 and TRBJ1-1, with a tentative D call TRBD1 (5 bases). In germline, CDR1 is LGHNT, CDR2 FRNRAP. Trimming shortened V by 0 bases and J by 0 bases, and 11 bases separated the two germline ends. The CDR3 has 16 residues. CDR3 sequence reads: CASGLVLPGMNTEAFF. The CDR3 coding sequence is TGTGCTAGTGGTTTGGTTTTACCAGGGATGAACACTGAAGCTTTCTTT.

CDR3 residues: CASSPGTGANYGYTF. DNA of the CDR3: TGTGCCAGCAGCCCAGGGACGGGGGCTAACTATGGCTACACCTTC. The V gene is TRBV7-2, the J gene TRBJ1-2, with D perhaps matching TRBD1 (5 bases). The CDR3 totals 15 residues. Trimming stripped 5 bases from V and 0 bases from J, with 13 bases between. Germline lookup yields CDR1 SGHTA and CDR2 FQGNSA. Full variable domain (rest looked up from reference TRBV7-2 and TRBJ1-2): GAGVSQSPSNKVTEKGKDVELRCDPISGHTALYWYRQSLGQGLEFLIYFQGNSAPDKSGLPSDRFSAERTGGSVSTLTIQRTQQEDSAVYLCASSPGTGANYGYTFGSGTRLTVV.